This T cell receptor beta chain was retrieved from a study of blood T cell repertoires in COVID-19. Looking at the study overall: The study drew acute and convalescent COVID-19 samples from the United States, Italy and Spain.

Trimming shortened V by 3 bases and J by 3 bases, and 14 bases separated the two germline ends. The CDR3 is 15 amino acids. Per the germline V gene, CDR1 is LNHNV and CDR2 is YYDKDF (reference sequence). Clones were read by immunoSEQ multiplex PCR, and TCRdb kept only the in-frame ones, dropping some. The sample yields approximately 110,000 clones, 70% to 90% seen once. The V call is TRBV15, the J call TRBJ1-1; D not certain. The sequenced material came from peripheral blood. This TCR was sampled from a human donor in a cohort sampled during active COVID-19. CDR3 coding DNA: TGTGCCACCAGCAGGCAACCTACTGTTGACACTGAAGCTTTCTTT. Protein: CATSRQPTVDTEAFF.